The sequence of this T cell receptor (beta chain) was determined in a study of OX40 agonist ivuxolimab in advanced cancers. Study details: Ivuxolimab, which patients received intravenously every 2 weeks, was dosed at 0.01 to 10 mg/kg.

As regards this clone: Its antigen is unidentified.

General study points: Among some nonresponders, normalized T-cell clonal expansion was also low. Patients with a partial response at 0.1-3.0 mg/kg had among the lowest clonal expansion.

The CDR3 spans 16 residues. Germline CDR1 reads SGHDT; CDR2 reads YYEEEE. The V gene lost 4 bases and the J gene lost 4 bases, with 17 bases spanning the gap. Assay used: immunoSEQ multiplex PCR; TCRdb lists only in-frame clones, some missing. The table records 25,000 to 40,000 clones, over 80% of them present only once. Specimen: CD4+ or CD8+ T cells sorted from blood, collected in a trial of the OX40 agonist ivuxolimab. The source of this sequence is an adult with an advanced solid tumor such as melanoma, head and neck, liver or kidney cancer. The J gene is TRBJ1-4, the V gene TRBV5-6; D gene unclear. In nucleotides, the CDR3 is TGTGCCAGCAGCATCTCTTGGACGGATGTTAATGAAAAACTGTTTTTT. This gives the protein CASSISWTDVNEKLFF.